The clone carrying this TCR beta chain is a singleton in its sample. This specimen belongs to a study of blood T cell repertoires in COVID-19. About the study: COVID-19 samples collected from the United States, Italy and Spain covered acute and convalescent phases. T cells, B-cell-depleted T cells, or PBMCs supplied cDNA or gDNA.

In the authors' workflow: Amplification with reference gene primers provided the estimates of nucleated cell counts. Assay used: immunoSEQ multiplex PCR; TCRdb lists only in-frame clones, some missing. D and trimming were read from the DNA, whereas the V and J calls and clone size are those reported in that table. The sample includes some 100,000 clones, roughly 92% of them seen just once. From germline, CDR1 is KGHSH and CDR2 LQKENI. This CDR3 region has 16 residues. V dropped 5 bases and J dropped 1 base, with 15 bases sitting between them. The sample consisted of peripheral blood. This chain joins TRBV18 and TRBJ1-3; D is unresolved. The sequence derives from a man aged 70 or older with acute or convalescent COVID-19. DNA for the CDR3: TGTGCCAGCTCATCAAGCGGACTGACTTCTGGAAACACCATATATTTT. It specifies CASSSSGLTSGNTIYF.